Reported below is one TCR beta chain. The antigen is not known. The repertoire was sequenced with immunoSEQ multiplex PCR; TCRdb's copy has only in-frame clones and lacks some. This table has hundreds of thousands of clones, about 95% appearing once. This sample is part of a study of shared clonotypes between healthy human individuals. Study observations and caveats: Naive subsets generally had larger estimated richness than memory subsets. Four donors showed sharing of 4.5% to 5% of naive CD4 clonotypes.

V lost 1 base and J 5 bases, leaving 11 bases between the germline ends. In germline, CDR1 is LGHNA, CDR2 YNFKEQ. The CDR3 length is 14 residues. The source of this sequence is a woman aged 30 to 39 in good health. Sample: naive CD4+ T cells sorted from blood. The subset was: CD45RA+ positively selected. The chain employs TRBV4-2 and TRBJ2-5; no clear D. CDR3 region: CASSQGGTGETQYF. The CDR3 DNA reads as TGTGCCAGCAGCCAAGGTGGCACCGGGGAGACCCAGTACTTC.